This T cell receptor beta chain was retrieved from a study of T cells in tuberculosis. Thawed, overnight-rested PBMC were stained with GMM-loaded CD1B tetramer, viability dye and anti-CD3, then sorted. C32 glucose monomycolate from Rhodococcus equi was loaded onto the CD1B tetramers. Before cryopreservation, the sorted PBMC lost their CD14-expressing monocytes. Tetramer-negative cells, around 92,000 per donor, were also sorted. Sequencing of TCR-alpha and TCR-beta chains was unpaired. Repertoires were generated with immunoSEQ multiplex PCR, while TCRdb's copy carries only in-frame clones and drops some. In the table there are 60,000 or so clones, 81% of which are singletons. Findings and caveats of the study: Low-affinity CD1B-GMM tetramer-binding T cells may have been missed.

The clonotype comes from an adult woman with latent tuberculosis. Material: CD1b-GMM tetramer-negative cells sorted from PBMCs.

This CDR3 is CASSLTLQGDTEAFF. The CDR3 DNA reads TGTGCCAGCAGCCTCACGTTACAGGGTGACACTGAAGCTTTCTTT. The rearrangement uses TRBV7-9 and TRBJ1-1; D is possibly TRBD1 (6 bases). CDR1 and CDR2 (germline): SEHNR, FQNEAQ (reference sequence). Trimming left V 5 bases short and J 3 bases short, with 16 bases between. This CDR3 has 15 residues.